Following are 22 T cell receptor beta chains from one sample sequenced in a study of HIV-infected patients and healthy controls. No cell fractionation was done, so the repertoire covers all unsorted peripheral blood T cells. Approximately 510 ng RNA was reverse transcribed with alpha and beta constant-region primers. Alpha and beta chain libraries were made separately by chain-specific third strand synthesis with multiplexing indices. TCRdb recomputed calls from the 5' RACE reads with MiXCR, one row per CDR3 protein. This table has about 18,000 distinct CDR3 sequences, 9% to 10% appearing once. Input material: blood. The receptors here all came from an adult in good health.

This chain connects TRBV27 to TRBJ2-1; D is unresolved. The CDR3 runs 15 residues. CDR1 is MNHEY, CDR2 SMNVEV, per germline (reference sequence). The V gene lost 5 bases and the J gene lost 0 bases, with 11 bases spanning the gap. In DNA, the CDR3 is TGTGCCAGCAGTCGCTTACTTAGCTCCTACAATGAGCAGTTCTTC. It is translated as CASSRLLSSYNEQFF.

This clonotype was seen ten or more times. The chain links TRBV12-3 or TRBV12-4 to TRBJ2-7; D remains unclear. V gave up 1 base and J gave up 4 bases, with 5 bases separating them. The CDR3 totals 12 residues. CDR3 in amino acids: CASSLGLYEQYF. CDR3 bases: TGTGCCAGCAGTTTAGGTCTTTACGAGCAGTACTTC.

This clonotype was counted many times. V and J are TRBV20-1 and TRBJ2-3; 9 nucleotides line up with TRBD2. Germline trimming cut 0 bases from V and 2 bases from J; bases unmatched to any gene: 9. In germline, CDR1 is DFQATT, CDR2 SNEGSKA (reference sequence). This CDR3 spans 17 amino acids. This chain's CDR3 is CSARDQREAISTDTQYF. Here the CDR3 DNA reads TGCAGTGCTAGAGATCAGCGGGAGGCCATCTCCACAGATACGCAGTATTTT.

At least ten counts were recorded for this clonotype. The chain joins TRBV12-3 or TRBV12-4 to TRBJ2-1; a possible D gene is TRBD1 (6 bases). V dropped 6 bases and J dropped 15 bases, with 18 bases sitting between them. CDR3 length: 12 residues. CDR3 loop: CASSSVTGFLFF. CDR3 DNA: TGTGCCAGCAGCTCTGTAACAGGGTTTCTGTTCTTC.

The V call is TRBV9, the J call TRBJ2-1, with 8 bases lining up with TRBD2. The CDR3 has 16 residues. V dropped 3 bases and J dropped 0; count of bases not matched to a gene: 5. Germline V gives CDR1 SGDLS, CDR2 YYNGEE. The CDR3: CASSGSGKGSYNEQFF. The DNA for the CDR3 is TGTGCCAGCAGCGGTAGCGGGAAGGGCTCCTACAATGAGCAGTTCTTC.

This clonotype has a count of ten or more. The V gene is TRBV6-1, the J gene TRBJ1-5; no reliable D call. CDR1 is MNHNS and CDR2 is SASEGT in the germline V gene. The V end lost 1 base, the J end lost 6 bases, and 7 bases lay between the germline ends. This CDR3 contains 13 residues. CDR3 in amino acids: CASSEGISQPQHF. CDR3 DNA: TGTGCCAGCAGTGAAGGGATAAGTCAGCCCCAGCATTTT.

This clonotype was seen repeatedly, ten times or more. V is TRBV5-1 and J is TRBJ2-2; either TRBD1 or TRBD2 may fit D (6 bases each). This CDR3 region has 15 residues. Germline V gene data show CDR1 as SGHRS and CDR2 as YFSETQ. The germline V and J ends were trimmed by 6 bases and 4 bases, with 16 bases remaining between them. The CDR3, as DNA: TGCGCCAGCACCGGGGAGGCAGGGGCCACCGGGGAGCTGTTTTTT. It yields the protein CASTGEAGATGELFF.

In its sample, this clonotype is medium-sized. The chain employs TRBV18 and TRBJ2-7; 7 bases fit TRBD1. V dropped 6 bases and J dropped 6; count of bases not matched to a gene: 5. CDR3 length: 12 residues. Germline CDR1 is KGHSH and CDR2 is LQKENI. This CDR3 is CASSPTGTEQYF. The CDR3 DNA follows: TGTGCCAGCTCCCCGACAGGGACCGAGCAGTACTTC.

This clonotype qualifies as medium-sized. The V gene is TRBV29-1, the J gene TRBJ2-5, with D perhaps being TRBD1 or TRBD2 (6 bases each). Germline values: CDR1 SQVTM, CDR2 ANQGSEA. V was shortened by 5 bases and J by 1 base, with 11 bases between the two germline ends. This CDR3 has 13 amino acids. The CDR3 DNA follows: TGCAGCGTTCGGGGGCGGCTCCAAGAGACCCAGTACTTC. It encodes CSVRGRLQETQYF.

Ten or more counts support this clonotype. V and J are TRBV7-9 and TRBJ2-1, with TRBD2 matching 12 bases. The germline V gene encodes CDR1 SEHNR and CDR2 FQNEAQ (reference sequence). V shed 5 bases, J shed 0 bases, and the junction held 2 bases outside the gene matches. The CDR3 has 16 residues. The CDR3 protein is CASSVTSGSSYNEQFF. CDR3 nucleotides: TGTGCCAGCAGCGTGACTAGCGGGAGCTCCTACAATGAGCAGTTCTTC. The complete variable domain, with remaining parts taken from reference TRBV7-9 and TRBJ2-1, reads DTGVSQNPRHKITKRGQNVTFRCDPISEHNRLYWYRQTLGQGPEFLTYFQNEAQLEKSRLLSDRFSAERPKGSFSTLEIQRTEQGDSAMYLCASSVTSGSSYNEQFFGPGTRLTVL.

This clonotype has more than one count but fewer than ten. The chain is built from TRBV11-2 and TRBJ2-1; 8 nucleotides align to TRBD2. Germline loops: CDR1 SGHAT, CDR2 FQNNGV. The CDR3 totals 17 residues. The V and J ends lost 1 base and 5 bases, in that order; junction bases with no gene match: 10. DNA of the CDR3: TGTGCCAGCAGCTTAGCGGCCGGGACTAGGAACCACAATGAGCAGTTCTTC. Encoded protein: CASSLAAGTRNHNEQFF. Full variable domain (remainder filled in from reference TRBV11-2 and TRBJ2-1): EAGVAQSPRYKIIEKRQSVAFWCNPISGHATLYWYQQILGQGPKLLIQFQNNGVVDDSQLPKDRFSAERLKGVDSTLKIQPAKLEDSAVYLCASSLAAGTRNHNEQFFGPGTRLTVL.

This clonotype was detected ten times or more. The gene calls are TRBV14 and TRBJ2-3; 7 bases fit TRBD2. The CDR3 spans 14 residues. Germline V CDR1 and CDR2: SGHDN, FVKESK. Trimming cost V 1 base and J 6 bases; bases outside gene matches: 4. In DNA form, the CDR3 reads TGTGCCAGCAGCCAAGTCGCGGGAGTGGATACGCAGTATTTT. It codes for CASSQVAGVDTQYF.

By share, this clonotype ranks as medium-sized. This chain connects TRBV28 to TRBJ1-1; 9 bases match TRBD1. The length of the CDR3 is 15 residues. The germline V gene has CDR1 MDHEN and CDR2 SYDVKM. J was trimmed by 1 base and V by 5 bases; bases with no gene match: 5. The CDR3 here is CASSETGGENTEAFF. The DNA of the CDR3 is TGTGCCAGCAGTGAGACAGGGGGTGAGAACACTGAAGCTTTCTTT.

This clonotype showed up many times. V and J are TRBV7-2 and TRBJ2-1, with TRBD2 matching over 10 bases. Germline V gene lookup returns CDR1 SGHTA and CDR2 FQGNSA. The CDR3 runs 14 residues. Trimming cost V 5 bases and J 7 bases; bases outside gene matches: 5. The CDR3 DNA reads as TGTGCCAGCAGCCCGGGACTAGCGACGAATGAGCAGTTCTTC. Translating it yields CASSPGLATNEQFF.

In its sample, this clonotype was seen a few times. The rearrangement links TRBV20-1 to TRBJ2-3; the D gene is possibly TRBD2 (5 bases). V shed 0 bases and J shed 1 base, with 17 bases lying between them. Germline values: CDR1 DFQATT, CDR2 SNEGSKA (reference sequence). CDR3 length: 17 residues. Written as DNA, the CDR3 is TGCAGTGCTAGAGATGGTTTGAGGGAGAGGCGCACAGATACGCAGTATTTT. This encodes CSARDGLRERRTDTQYF.

V is TRBV18 and J is TRBJ2-1; D may match TRBD1 or TRBD2 (5 bases each). The V end was cut by 8 bases, the J end by 7 bases, with 21 bases between. The germline CDR1 and CDR2 sequences are KGHSH and LQKENI. There are 15 residues in the CDR3. CDR3 nucleotide sequence: TGTGCCAGCCGCGCCGGACACGGGAATCAAAATGAGCAGTTCTTC. This codes for CASRAGHGNQNEQFF.

This clonotype came up many times. The V and J genes are TRBV10-1 and TRBJ2-2; D might be TRBD2 (5 bases). The CDR3 length is 14 residues. V lost 3 bases and J 4 bases, leaving 9 bases between the germline ends. CDR1 and CDR2 from the germline V gene are WNHNN and SYGVQD (reference sequence). The CDR3 protein is CASSELVSTGELFF. In nucleotides, the CDR3 is TGCGCCAGCAGTGAACTAGTATCCACCGGGGAGCTGTTTTTT.

This sequence joins TRBV11-3 and TRBJ2-7, with a possible D match to TRBD1 (6 bases). Germline V CDR1 and CDR2: SGHNT, YENEEA. Trimming took off 5 bases at V and 3 bases at J, with 17 bases between the two ends. The CDR3 contains 15 residues. CDR3 amino acids: CASSPQTGDYYEQYF. The CDR3 bases are TGTGCCAGCAGCCCACAGACAGGAGATTACTACGAGCAGTACTTC. Based on the CDR3 plus reference TRBV11-3 and TRBJ2-7, the full variable domain is EAGVVQSPRYKIIEKKQPVAFWCNPISGHNTLYWYLQNLGQGPELLIRYENEEAVDDSQLPKDRFSAERLKGVDSTLKIQPAELGDSAVYLCASSPQTGDYYEQYFGPGTRLTVT.

This clonotype has more than one count but fewer than ten. J is TRBJ2-2 and V is TRBV11-2; 9 bases are a match to TRBD1. Trimming cost V 6 bases and J 0 bases; bases outside gene matches: 8. CDR3 size: 17 residues. Germline-derived CDR1 and CDR2 are SGHAT and FQNNGV. CDR3 nucleotide sequence: TGTGCCAGCAGAGGACCGGGACAGGGCTCGAACACCGGGGAGCTGTTTTTT. Its translation: CASRGPGQGSNTGELFF.

The rearrangement links TRBV28 to TRBJ1-5; D might be TRBD1 (5 bases). The CDR3 has 13 residues. The V gene's germline CDR1 is MDHEN and CDR2 SYDVKM. V lost 8 bases, J lost 0 bases, and 8 bases lay in between. This chain's CDR3 is CASQDSSNQPQHF. CDR3 in DNA: TGTGCCAGCCAAGACAGTAGCAATCAGCCCCAGCATTTT.

This clonotype was seen only a few times. The genes are TRBV3-1 and TRBJ2-2; 9 bases map to TRBD2. After removal of 3 bases from V and 6 bases from J, the junction contained 2 bases not matched to a gene. The CDR3 consists of 14 residues. Germline CDR1 is LGHDT and CDR2 is YNNKEL (reference sequence). This CDR3 is CASSQVAGAGELFF. CDR3 DNA: TGTGCCAGCAGCCAGGTAGCGGGAGCCGGGGAGCTGTTTTTT.

The chain is built from TRBV2 and TRBJ2-1; 11 bases are shared with TRBD2. CDR1 SNHLY and CDR2 FYNNEI come from the germline V gene. CDR3 length equals 18 residues. The V and J ends lost 5 bases and 5 bases, in that order; junction bases with no gene match: 14. CDR3 DNA: TGTGCCAGCAGTAAGTTACCGCCGACTAGCGGGAAGAACAATGAGCAGTTCTTC. Protein: CASSKLPPTSGKNNEQFF.